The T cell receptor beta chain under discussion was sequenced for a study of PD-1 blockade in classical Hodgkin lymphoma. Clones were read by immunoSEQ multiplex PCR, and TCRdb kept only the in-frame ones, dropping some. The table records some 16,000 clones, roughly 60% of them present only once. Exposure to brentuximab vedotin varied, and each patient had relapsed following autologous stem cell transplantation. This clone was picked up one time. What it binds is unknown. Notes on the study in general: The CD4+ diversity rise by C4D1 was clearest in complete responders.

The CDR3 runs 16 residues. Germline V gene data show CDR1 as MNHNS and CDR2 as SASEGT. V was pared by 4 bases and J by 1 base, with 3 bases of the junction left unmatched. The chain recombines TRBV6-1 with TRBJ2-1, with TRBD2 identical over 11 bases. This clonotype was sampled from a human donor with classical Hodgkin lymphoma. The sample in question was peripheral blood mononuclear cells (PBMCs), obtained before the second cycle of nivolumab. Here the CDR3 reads CASSGRLAGSYNEQFF. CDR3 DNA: TGTGCCAGCAGTGGCAGACTAGCGGGATCCTACAATGAGCAGTTCTTC.